The entry below gives a single T cell receptor (beta chain) sequence along with its context. Its specificity is not known. The V gene end was trimmed by 3 bases and the J gene end by 0 bases; junction bases not matched to a gene: 6. The CDR3 sequence is 16 residues long. The germline CDR1 and CDR2 sequences are SGHTA and FQGTGA. The data were obtained in a study of shared clonotypes between healthy human individuals. As handled by the study authors: For the immunoSEQ data, sequences were junction-only without quality scores, so filtering differed. TCRdb keeps only in-frame clones here, not all; method: immunoSEQ multiplex PCR. V and J calls and clone size are copied from that table; D and trimming were computed from the DNA. The table records more than 2,000,000 clones, about 92% of them present only once. Findings and caveats of the study: Generally, estimated richness proved larger in naive subsets than it did in memory subsets.

The clonotype was recovered from a man between 18 and 29 years old in good health. Some clones in this sample may be carry-over from other donors' samples. Sequences were obtained from naive CD4+ T cells from PBMCs. As for subset: CD45RA+ positively selected. The genes are TRBV7-3 and TRBJ2-3, with 7 bases fitting TRBD2. The CDR3 DNA reads TGTGCCAGCAGCTTCGCGAGCGGGGCGAGCACAGATACGCAGTATTTT. Protein sequence: CASSFASGASTDTQYF.